This T cell receptor (beta chain) was retrieved from a study of blood T cell repertoires in COVID-19. Looking at the study overall: Sites across the United States, Italy and Spain contributed samples from acute and convalescent COVID-19. Sources were T cells, B-cell-depleted T cells, or PBMCs; the material itself was cDNA or gDNA.

Looked up from germline, CDR1 is SGDLS and CDR2 is YYNGEE. With 3 bases removed from V and 0 bases from J, the gap between germline ends came to 13 bases. The CDR3 consists of 16 residues. In the authors' methods: Estimates of nucleated cell counts were drawn from the amplification of reference gene primers. The assay was immunoSEQ multiplex PCR, and TCRdb's table has in-frame clones only and misses some. That table is the source of V, J and clone size, and D and trimming were worked out from the DNA. Here the sample spans over 150,000 clones, about 90% being singletons. This chain links TRBV9 with TRBJ2-1; possibly TRBD1 for D (6 bases). The TCR was taken from a man aged 50-59 years with acute or convalescent COVID-19. The source material was peripheral blood. CDR3 sequence: CASSEAGTSSYNEQFF. The CDR3, as DNA: TGTGCCAGCAGCGAGGCAGGGACAAGCTCCTACAATGAGCAGTTCTTC.